The 17 T cell receptor beta chains listed next were all sequenced from one sample in a study of blood T cell repertoires in COVID-19. Libraries were prepared by immunoSEQ multiplex PCR; TCRdb keeps only in-frame clonotypes and omits some of them. The table lists 83,000 or so clones, around 86% of them singletons. The sequenced material came from peripheral blood. The receptors were gathered from an older man with active or convalescent COVID-19.

The chain couples TRBV20-1 to TRBJ1-1; D gene ambiguous. The V and J ends lost 6 bases and 4 bases respectively, with 9 bases between them. The CDR3 contains 11 residues. CDR1 DFQATT and CDR2 SNEGSKA come from the germline V gene (reference sequence). The CDR3 sequence: CSAGRGTEAFF. The CDR3 nucleotides read TGCAGTGCCGGTCGGGGCACTGAAGCTTTCTTT.

The rearrangement uses TRBV2 and TRBJ2-7; no clear D. The V gene lost 6 bases and the J gene lost 1 base, with 4 bases spanning the gap. The CDR3 extends over 11 amino acids. Germline V gives CDR1 SNHLY, CDR2 FYNNEI. CDR3 bases: TGTGCCAGCAGCTCGTCCTACGAGCAGTACGTC. Its translation is CASSSSYEQYV.

The genes are TRBV10-3 and TRBJ1-1, with 7 positions matching TRBD1. From germline, CDR1 is ENHRY and CDR2 SYGVKD. The CDR3 has 15 amino acids. With 5 bases clipped from V and 0 bases from J, the junction kept 6 bases outside the gene matches. The CDR3 protein is CAISSLGTVNTEAFF. Here the CDR3 DNA reads TGTGCCATCAGTTCATTGGGGACAGTGAACACTGAAGCTTTCTTT.

The genes are TRBV3-1 (or the pseudogene TRBV3-2) and TRBJ1-1, with a possible D match to TRBD1 (6 bases). V was clipped by 5 bases and J by 2 bases, with 9 bases between them. This CDR3 comprises 13 residues. CDR1 is LGHDT and CDR2 is YNNKEL in the germline V gene (reference sequence). CDR3 bases: TGTGCCAGCAGCAGGACAGTAAACACTGAAGCTTTCTTT. Amino acid sequence: CASSRTVNTEAFF.

The chain has TRBV6-2 or TRBV6-3 and TRBJ1-5; D is ambiguous. Germline CDR1 is MNHEY and CDR2 is SVGEGT. This CDR3 has 13 amino acids. V lost 4 bases to trimming and J lost 5 bases, with 9 bases between them. CDR3 DNA: TGTGCCAGCAGTTGGGTTCGGGATCAGCCCCAGCATTTT. Protein product: CASSWVRDQPQHF.

The V and J genes are TRBV9 and TRBJ2-1, with D perhaps matching TRBD2 (5 bases). The CDR3 is 15 residues long. Germline V gene sequence: CDR1 SGDLS, CDR2 YYNGEE. The V gene lost 4 bases and the J gene lost 4 bases, with 15 bases spanning the gap. CDR3 in amino acids: CASSPRAEKYNEQFF. CDR3 DNA: TGTGCCAGCAGCCCCAGAGCGGAGAAATACAATGAGCAGTTCTTC.

This clone came up a few times. The CDR3, as DNA: TGTGCCACCAGTGATGGGGGGGTAGGTGAGACCCAGTACTTC. As protein: CATSDGGVGETQYF. This chain connects TRBV24-1 to TRBJ2-5; 7 bases align to TRBD2. V gave up 3 bases and J gave up 5 bases; unmatched junction bases: 5. In germline, CDR1 is KGHDR, CDR2 SFDVKD. The CDR3 has 14 residues.

This clone came up once. The CDR3 DNA follows: TGTGCCAGCAGTGATTTAGCGGGAGGCTACAATGAGCAGTTCTTC. Residues: CASSDLAGGYNEQFF. J is TRBJ2-1 and V is TRBV2; 10 bases map to TRBD2. The CDR3 covers 15 residues. The germline V gene has CDR1 SNHLY and CDR2 FYNNEI. With 3 bases clipped from V and 3 bases from J, the junction kept 2 bases outside the gene matches.

This chain joins TRBV18 and TRBJ1-1; 8 bases are a match to TRBD1. Unmatched junction bases numbered 12, after V lost 6 bases and J lost 0 bases. This CDR3 region has 17 residues. Germline V lookup: CDR1 KGHSH, CDR2 LQKENI. The CDR3, as DNA: TGTGCCAGCTCGCGACAGGGGACCGGTCGGCTGAACACTGAAGCTTTCTTT. It codes for CASSRQGTGRLNTEAFF.

This clone has only a few counts. CDR3 sequence reads: CASSLVGQPQPQHF. The CDR3 DNA reads as TGTGCCAGCAGCTTAGTTGGACAGCCACAGCCCCAGCATTTT. The chain joins TRBV7-9 to TRBJ1-5; tentatively, D is TRBD1 (6 bases). The germline V gene has CDR1 SEHNR and CDR2 FQNEAQ (reference sequence). The CDR3 runs 14 residues. Trimming left V 1 base short and J 7 bases short, with 11 bases between.

This chain links TRBV30 with TRBJ1-1; D remains ambiguous. This CDR3 spans 13 amino acids. The V end was cut by 0 bases, the J end by 1 base, with 6 bases between. Germline assignment: CDR1 GTSNPN and CDR2 SVGIG (reference sequence). Written as DNA, the CDR3 is TGTGCCTGGAGTGTAGATAGGAACACTGAAGCTTTCTTT. This encodes CAWSVDRNTEAFF.

The V and J genes are TRBV6-1 and TRBJ2-3; tentative D call: TRBD1 (7 bases). Deletions cut 3 bases from V and 5 bases from J, with 12 bases between. Germline loops: CDR1 MNHNS, CDR2 SASEGT. The CDR3 covers 14 residues. The CDR3 reads CASSDPQGGDTQYF. The CDR3 DNA is TGTGCCAGCAGTGACCCCCAGGGGGGAGATACGCAGTATTTT.

The chain joins TRBV20-1 to TRBJ2-1; no reliable D call. The length of the CDR3 is 11 residues. The germline V and J ends were trimmed by 5 bases and 6 bases, with 8 bases remaining between them. The germline V gene encodes CDR1 DFQATT and CDR2 SNEGSKA (reference sequence). The CDR3 DNA is TGCAGTGCTTCTGAGTTCAATGAGCAGTTCTTC. This encodes CSASEFNEQFF.

The V and J genes are TRBV7-2 and TRBJ2-4; 11 bases map to TRBD2. The V gene's germline CDR1 is SGHTA and CDR2 FQGNSA. The CDR3 consists of 16 residues. The ends lost 1 base at V and 3 bases at J; junction bases unmatched: 2. DNA of the CDR3: TGTGCCAGCAGCTTAGTGACTAGCGGGGTCAAAAACATTCAGTACTTC. It encodes CASSLVTSGVKNIQYF.

CDR3 sequence (DNA): TGTGCCAGTAGTATGCCGGGACAGAGCAATGAGCAGTTCTTC. Translating it yields CASSMPGQSNEQFF. The chain joins TRBV19 to TRBJ2-1; 7 nucleotides line up with TRBD1. This CDR3 is built from 14 residues. Germline assignment: CDR1 LNHDA and CDR2 SQIVND (reference sequence). V gave up 3 bases and J gave up 6 bases; unmatched junction bases: 5.

The chain employs TRBV30 and TRBJ2-7; maybe TRBD2 (5 bases). Germline CDR1 reads GTSNPN; CDR2 reads SVGIG (reference sequence). The CDR3 contains 14 residues. With 2 bases removed from V and 1 base from J, the gap between germline ends came to 12 bases. The CDR3 loop is CAWSFSRGSYEQYV. In nucleotides, the CDR3 is TGTGCCTGGAGTTTCAGTCGGGGATCCTACGAGCAGTACGTC.

This chain links TRBV7-8 with TRBJ1-1; D uncertain. CDR3 size: 13 residues. CDR1 is SGHVS, CDR2 FQNEAQ, per germline. Deletions cut 6 bases from V and 3 bases from J, with 11 bases between. The CDR3 reads CASSPAADTEAFF. Written as DNA, the CDR3 is TGTGCCAGCAGTCCAGCGGCCGACACTGAAGCTTTCTTT.